This TCR beta chain was sequenced during a study of shared clonotypes between healthy human individuals. Study results and limitations: Generally, naive subsets (rather than memory subsets) showed larger estimated richness.

Trimming pared 1 base from V and 5 bases from J, leaving 8 bases between. CDR1 is MNHNS and CDR2 is SASEGT in the germline V gene. This CDR3 region has 14 residues. About this clone: Its antigen is not identified.

Authors' data handling: Filtering differed because ImmunoSEQ produced junction-only sequences that carried no quality scores. Sequenced by immunoSEQ multiplex PCR; TCRdb stores in-frame clones only, minus some. V and J calls plus clone size are reproduced from that table; the DNA served to infer D and trimming. The data contain about 710,000 clones, around three quarters of them singletons. The chain combines TRBV6-1 with TRBJ2-2; D not resolved. The clonotype comes from a young woman in good health. The sample was memory CD4+ T cells sorted from blood. As to subset: CD45RA-negative fraction. The CDR3 sequence: CASSEGKETGELFF. CDR3 sequence (DNA): TGTGCCAGCAGTGAAGGAAAGGAGACCGGGGAGCTGTTTTTT.